These 28 T cell receptor beta chains came from one sample sequenced in a study of T cell repertoires in cytomegalovirus infection. TCRdb independently ran MiXCR on the reads; one entry per CDR3 protein. The sample lists 560,000 or so distinct CDR3 sequences, approximately 15% occurring once. Sequencing was done on a sample of CD8+ T cells from PBMCs. The receptors here all came from a human donor in good health (CMV status not recorded). Some clones in this sample may be carry-over from other donors' samples.

CDR3 sequence reads: CSARDSPNYNEQFF. CDR3 DNA: TGCAGTGCTAGAGATAGTCCTAACTACAATGAGCAGTTCTTC. The V gene is TRBV20-1, the J gene TRBJ2-1, with D hard to call. CDR1 and CDR2 (germline): DFQATT, SNEGSKA (reference sequence). This CDR3 region has 14 residues. The ends were cut back, 0 bases at V and 3 bases at J, with 9 bases in the middle.

This clonotype was observed a few times. This chain joins TRBV27 and TRBJ2-1; TRBD2 aligns across 9 bases. J was trimmed by 3 bases and V by 2 bases; bases with no gene match: 11. The CDR3 is 18 amino acids. Germline assignment: CDR1 MNHEY and CDR2 SMNVEV (reference sequence). The chain's CDR3 is CASSLAGGLSNDYNEQFF. Here the CDR3 DNA reads TGTGCCAGCAGTTTAGCGGGAGGGCTTTCAAACGACTACAATGAGCAGTTCTTC.

This clonotype has ten or more counts. J is TRBJ1-2 and V is TRBV20-1; no clear D. The germline V gene has CDR1 DFQATT and CDR2 SNEGSKA (reference sequence). V was cut by 0 bases and J by 7 bases, with 9 bases left in between. The CDR3 covers 12 residues. CDR3 loop: CSARDPQSGYTF. CDR3 DNA sequence: TGCAGTGCTAGAGATCCCCAGAGTGGCTACACCTTC.

This sequence joins TRBV28 and TRBJ2-5; 9 bases line up with TRBD1. CDR1 and CDR2 (germline): MDHEN, SYDVKM. The trim removed 0 bases at V and 1 base at J, leaving 0 bases unmatched. The CDR3 is 15 residues long. CDR3 in DNA: TGTGCCAGCAGTTTATGGGGACAGGGCCAAGAGACCCAGTACTTC. Encoded protein: CASSLWGQGQETQYF. Full variable domain (outside the CDR3, taken from reference TRBV28 and TRBJ2-5): DVKVTQSSRYLVKRTGEKVFLECVQDMDHENMFWYRQDPGLGLRLIYFSYDVKMKEKGDIPEGYSVSREKKERFSLILESASTNQTSMYLCASSLWGQGQETQYFGPGTRLLVL.

To note about this clonotype: The germline gene is not matched at one end of the junction; a read error may be the cause. This sequence joins TRBV4-2 and TRBJ2-3; a possible D gene is TRBD2 (6 bases). Germline loops: CDR1 LGHNA, CDR2 YNFKEQ. This CDR3 comprises 14 residues. The CDR3 region is CASSKEGRRDTQYF. DNA of the CDR3: TGTGCCAGCAGCAAAGAAGGGAGGAGAGATACGCAGTATTTT.

V usage is TRBV2 and J usage is TRBJ2-7; a weak D match, TRBD1 (5 bases). Trimming stripped 4 bases from V and 7 bases from J, with 11 bases between. CDR1 is SNHLY and CDR2 is FYNNEI in the germline V gene. This CDR3 spans 12 amino acids. The CDR3 spells CASSVRAGEQYF. For the CDR3, the DNA is TGTGCCAGCAGTGTCAGGGCTGGGGAGCAGTACTTC.

This clonotype was detected only once. V gene TRBV20-1 combines with J gene TRBJ1-1; 7 nucleotides line up with TRBD1. This CDR3 contains 11 residues. Unmatched junction bases numbered 9, after V lost 6 bases and J lost 11 bases. CDR1 and CDR2 (germline): DFQATT, SNEGSKA (reference sequence). The CDR3 DNA sequence: TGCAGTGCCAGGGGGTCTGGGGTTGCTTTCTTT. It translates to CSARGSGVAFF.

The table lists this clonotype with many counts. J is TRBJ1-1 and V is TRBV11-2; D unresolved. Trimming cost V 3 bases and J 8 bases, with 13 bases left between them. Germline V gene sequence: CDR1 SGHAT, CDR2 FQNNGV. The CDR3 is made up of 13 amino acids. CDR3 nucleotides: TGTGCCAGCAGCTTTTTCAGAGCCCCGGAAGCTTTCTTT. Its protein product is CASSFFRAPEAFF.

In its sample, this clonotype was seen many times. The J gene is TRBJ1-3, the V gene TRBV6-6, with no clear D. V lost 7 bases, J lost 0 bases, and 22 bases lay in between. Germline V CDR1 and CDR2: MNHNY, SVGAGI (reference sequence). The CDR3 consists of 18 residues. CDR3 sequence (DNA): TGTGCCAGCACCCCTCGAACCCACGGCAGTAGCTCTGGAAACACCATATATTTT. Translated: CASTPRTHGSSSGNTIYF.

With respect to this clonotype: Since the CDR3 does not end with the conserved phenylalanine or tryptophan, this likely comes from a read error. This chain links TRBV27 with TRBJ2-7, with D perhaps matching TRBD1 or TRBD2 (6 bases each). This CDR3 contains 13 residues. Germline V gene sequence: CDR1 MNHEY, CDR2 SMNVEV (reference sequence). V was clipped by 3 bases and J by 7 bases, with 13 bases between them. The CDR3 here is CASSFPEGGEQYL. CDR3 DNA: TGTGCCAGCAGTTTCCCTGAGGGGGGAGAGCAGTACTTA.

This clonotype has at least ten counts. The rearrangement links TRBV7-9 to TRBJ1-4, with D unresolved. The CDR3 is made up of 12 amino acids. The V gene's germline CDR1 is SEHNR and CDR2 FQNEAQ (reference sequence). V was shortened by 5 bases and J by 12 bases, with 13 bases between the two germline ends. The CDR3, as DNA: TGTGCCAGCAGCCTCGACCGGTTTGAACTGTTTTTT. Translation: CASSLDRFELFF.

This chain uses TRBV5-1 with TRBJ2-1; D possibly corresponds to TRBD1 (6 bases). The CDR3 length is 16 residues. Between the trimmed V and J ends, which lost 0 bases and 6 bases, there was a span of 16 bases. From germline, CDR1 is SGHRS and CDR2 YFSETQ. CDR3 sequence reads: CASSLGGHSQINEQFF. The CDR3 DNA reads TGCGCCAGCAGCTTGGGGGGACACTCACAGATCAATGAGCAGTTCTTC.

At least ten counts were recorded for this clonotype. The chain recombines TRBV27 with TRBJ2-3; possibly TRBD2 for D (7 bases). Trimming removed 2 bases at V and 5 bases at J, with 11 bases between. Per germline, CDR1 MNHEY and CDR2 SMNVEV (reference sequence). This CDR3 has 14 residues. CDR3 nucleotides: TGTGCCAGCAGTTTAGCGGGGGCCTTAGATACGCAGTATTTT. Residues: CASSLAGALDTQYF.

This clonotype has a handful of counts. The rearrangement uses TRBV15 and TRBJ2-7; 7 bases line up with TRBD1. The ends lost 0 bases at V and 4 bases at J; junction bases unmatched: 6. This CDR3 contains 15 residues. Germline values: CDR1 LNHNV, CDR2 YYDKDF (reference sequence). The CDR3 DNA sequence: TGTGCCACCAGCAGAGATCGGAGGACAGGTTACGAGCAGTACTTC. Translated, it gives CATSRDRRTGYEQYF.

This clonotype showed up just a few times. V usage is TRBV10-3 and J usage is TRBJ2-1; 15 nucleotides match TRBD2. This CDR3 is built from 16 residues. Losses at the gene ends were 0 bases for V and 9 bases for J; bases not matched to a gene: 3. Germline lookup yields CDR1 ENHRY and CDR2 SYGVKD. This CDR3 reads CAISESGLAGGSEQFF. In DNA form, the CDR3 reads TGTGCCATCAGTGAGTCGGGACTAGCGGGAGGCAGTGAGCAGTTCTTC.

This clonotype was recorded a few times. The chain has TRBV27 and TRBJ2-1; TRBD2 matches at 7 bases. In germline, CDR1 is MNHEY, CDR2 SMNVEV (reference sequence). J was trimmed by 2 bases and V by 0 bases; bases with no gene match: 4. The length of the CDR3 is 16 residues. The CDR3 loop reads CASSLSSGQTYNEQFF. The CDR3 nucleotides read TGTGCCAGCAGTTTATCTAGCGGGCAGACCTACAATGAGCAGTTCTTC.

This clonotype was counted a few times. V usage is TRBV5-6 and J usage is TRBJ1-2, with D maybe TRBD1 (6 bases). The CDR3 covers 16 residues. Germline CDR1 and CDR2: SGHDT and YYEEEE. The germline V and J ends were trimmed by 3 bases and 4 bases, with 19 bases remaining between them. The CDR3 DNA follows: TGTGCCAGCAGCTCCTTACGACAGGAACCCTTCTATGGCTACACCTTC. Translating gives CASSSLRQEPFYGYTF.

A word on this clonotype: As the CDR3 is not closed by the conserved phenylalanine or tryptophan, this likely results from a read error. CDR3 residues: CASGDQEQFL. The CDR3 nucleotides read TGTGCCAGCGGGGACCAAGAGCAGTTCTTA. The chain has TRBV7-4 and TRBJ2-1; D may correspond to TRBD1 or TRBD2 (5 bases each). Germline assignment: CDR1 SGHVT and CDR2 SQSDAQ. The CDR3 spans 10 residues. The V end was cut by 8 bases, the J end by 10 bases, with 9 bases between.

V is TRBV28 and J is TRBJ1-4; 7 bases align to TRBD1. With V trimmed by 10 bases and J by 3 bases, 11 bases remained unmatched. Germline CDR1 and CDR2: MDHEN and SYDVKM. This CDR3 spans 15 amino acids. The chain's CDR3 is CAIRTGRMANEKLFF. The CDR3 DNA is TGTGCCATCCGGACAGGAAGGATGGCTAATGAAAAACTGTTTTTT.

In its sample, this clonotype was seen a few times. The rearrangement links TRBV4-1 to TRBJ2-7; tentatively, D is TRBD1 (5 bases). The germline V gene has CDR1 MGHRA and CDR2 YSYEKL. The CDR3 has 15 residues. V lost 0 bases, J lost 6 bases, and 15 bases lay in between. The CDR3 loop is CASSQDRQGVFEQYF. For the CDR3, the DNA is TGCGCCAGCAGCCAAGATAGGCAGGGTGTCTTCGAGCAGTACTTC.

This clonotype was counted at least ten times. The chain joins TRBV3-1 to TRBJ2-7; D is possibly TRBD1 or TRBD2 (5 bases each). Germline CDR1 reads LGHDT; CDR2 reads YNNKEL (reference sequence). Trimming cost V 3 bases and J 4 bases, with 13 bases left between them. CDR3 length: 14 residues. CDR3 sequence: CASSHWDGEYEQYF. The CDR3 nucleotides read TGTGCCAGCAGCCATTGGGACGGTGAATACGAGCAGTACTTC.

This clonotype was seen a few times. The J gene is TRBJ1-1, the V gene TRBV3-1, with a tentative D call TRBD1 (6 bases). Trimming pared 4 bases from V and 4 bases from J, leaving 16 bases between. This CDR3 region has 15 residues. Germline lookup yields CDR1 LGHDT and CDR2 YNNKEL (reference sequence). The CDR3: CASSRRGVEFTEAFF. The DNA for the CDR3 is TGTGCCAGCAGCCGAAGGGGGGTTGAATTCACTGAAGCTTTCTTT.

The chain joins TRBV9 to TRBJ2-7, with TRBD1 matching over 7 bases. The CDR3 length is 19 residues. Germline V lookup: CDR1 SGDLS, CDR2 YYNGEE. The V gene end was trimmed by 1 base and the J gene end by 0 bases; junction bases not matched to a gene: 16. This chain's CDR3 is CASSVPLDRSTFYSYEQYF. The CDR3 DNA is TGTGCCAGCAGCGTACCTTTGGACAGGTCCACCTTCTACTCCTACGAGCAGTACTTC.

This clonotype has only a few counts. The chain combines TRBV15 with TRBJ2-1, with D hard to call. The length of the CDR3 is 16 residues. Germline V lookup: CDR1 LNHNV, CDR2 YYDKDF (reference sequence). Trimming took off 1 base at V and 4 bases at J, with 14 bases between the two ends. The CDR3: CATSRVPKPAYNEQFF. Written as DNA, the CDR3 is TGTGCCACCAGCAGAGTCCCCAAACCGGCTTACAATGAGCAGTTCTTC.

This chain joins TRBV27 and TRBJ1-6; no firm D call. The V end lost 5 bases, the J end lost 8 bases, and 10 bases lay between the germline ends. Germline assignment: CDR1 MNHEY and CDR2 SMNVEV (reference sequence). CDR3 length: 13 amino acids. In DNA, the CDR3 is TGTGCCAGCAGTCCCGGTCTTCATTCACCCCTCCACTTT. Translation gives CASSPGLHSPLHF.

The chain couples TRBV20-1 to TRBJ2-7; D possibly corresponds to TRBD2 (7 bases). This CDR3 spans 16 amino acids. V lost 5 bases to trimming and J lost 1 base, with 21 bases between them. Germline V CDR1 and CDR2: DFQATT, SNEGSKA (reference sequence). DNA for the CDR3: TGCAGTGCTCCAACGGGGGGCCGAATCCCATCCTACGAGCAGTACTTC. Translated, it gives CSAPTGGRIPSYEQYF.

The chain joins TRBV19 to TRBJ1-2; 7 bases are a match to TRBD1. Germline V gene data show CDR1 as LNHDA and CDR2 as SQIVND (reference sequence). J was trimmed by 6 bases and V by 10 bases; bases with no gene match: 20. The CDR3 runs 16 residues. CDR3 bases: TGTGCCACCAGGGGGGGAGCCAGGGGATCTATAGATGGCTACACCTTC. Its translation is CATRGGARGSIDGYTF.

This clonotype was seen repeatedly, ten times or more. This chain uses TRBV28 with TRBJ2-7; D perhaps matches TRBD2 (5 bases). CDR3 size: 12 residues. CDR1 is MDHEN and CDR2 is SYDVKM in the germline V gene. Trimming shortened V by 6 bases and J by 4 bases, and 10 bases separated the two germline ends. As DNA, the CDR3 is TGTGCCAGCAGAGCTCCGGGGTACGAGCAGTACTTC. It translates to CASRAPGYEQYF.